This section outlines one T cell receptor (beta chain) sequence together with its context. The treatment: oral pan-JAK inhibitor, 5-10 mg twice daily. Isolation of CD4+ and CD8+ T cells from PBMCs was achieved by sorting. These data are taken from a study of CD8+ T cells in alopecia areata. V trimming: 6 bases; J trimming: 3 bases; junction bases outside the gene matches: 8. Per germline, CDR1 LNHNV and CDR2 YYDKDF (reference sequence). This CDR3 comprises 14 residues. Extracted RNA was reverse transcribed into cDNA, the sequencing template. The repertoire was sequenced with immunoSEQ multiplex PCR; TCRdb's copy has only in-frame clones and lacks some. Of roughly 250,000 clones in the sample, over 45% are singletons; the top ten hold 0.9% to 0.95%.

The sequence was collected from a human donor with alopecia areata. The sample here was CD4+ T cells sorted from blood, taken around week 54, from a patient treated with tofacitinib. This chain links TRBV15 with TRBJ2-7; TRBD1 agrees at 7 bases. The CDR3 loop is CATSLRTGYYEQYF. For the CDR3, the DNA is TGTGCCACCAGTCTAAGGACAGGCTACTACGAGCAGTACTTC.